The 19 T cell receptor beta chains reported below all come from one sample, sequenced in a study of shared clonotypes between healthy human individuals. Sequenced by immunoSEQ multiplex PCR; TCRdb stores in-frame clones only, minus some. The sample contains 2 million to 3 million clones, roughly 93% of which appear only once. Sequencing was done on a sample of naive CD4+ T cells from PBMCs. Indicated subset: CD45RA+ positively selected. The source is a young man in good health. Some clones in this sample may be carry-over from other donors' samples.

The chain joins TRBV11-2 to TRBJ2-3; D not resolved. Trimming removed 3 bases at V and 10 bases at J, with 2 bases between. The CDR3 has 9 amino acids. Per germline, CDR1 SGHAT and CDR2 FQNNGV. In DNA form, the CDR3 reads TGTGCCAGCAGCTTTGCGCAGTATTTT. Its translation: CASSFAQYF.

The chain recombines TRBV19 with TRBJ1-5; possible D gene TRBD1, 6 bases. The germline CDR1 and CDR2 sequences are LNHDA and SQIVND (reference sequence). Trimming left V 1 base short and J 2 bases short, with 9 bases between. This CDR3 is 15 amino acids long. The CDR3 DNA follows: TGTGCCAGTAGTATAGGACCAGGGGGCAATCAGCCCCAGCATTTT. Translation gives CASSIGPGGNQPQHF.

This chain joins TRBV7-9 and TRBJ2-3; 10 nucleotides line up with TRBD2. The CDR3 runs to 16 residues. CDR1 is SEHNR and CDR2 is FQNEAQ in the germline V gene (reference sequence). The V segment lost 6 bases and the J segment 3 bases; nucleotides outside the gene matches: 9. CDR3 region: CASSQEGTSETDTQYF. CDR3 sequence (DNA): TGTGCCAGCAGTCAAGAAGGGACTAGCGAGACAGATACGCAGTATTTT.

The chain's CDR3 is CASSEKRAGANVLTF. The CDR3 coding sequence is TGCGCCAGCAGTGAAAAGAGGGCTGGGGCCAACGTCCTGACTTTC. The V and J genes are TRBV10-1 and TRBJ2-6; a possible D gene is TRBD2 (5 bases). This CDR3 spans 15 amino acids. V gave up 3 bases and J gave up 2 bases, with 8 bases separating them. Per the germline V gene, CDR1 is WNHNN and CDR2 is SYGVQD (reference sequence).

The rearrangement links TRBV9 to TRBJ2-1; D is possibly TRBD1 or TRBD2 (6 bases each). This CDR3 contains 18 residues. Trimming cost V 0 bases and J 1 base, with 17 bases left between them. Per the germline V gene, CDR1 is SGDLS and CDR2 is YYNGEE. The CDR3: CASSVDGGRWKSYNEQFF. The CDR3 DNA sequence: TGTGCCAGCAGCGTAGATGGGGGGCGTTGGAAGTCCTACAATGAGCAGTTCTTC.

The chain couples TRBV11-2 to TRBJ2-6, with TRBD2 identical over 9 bases. The CDR3 runs to 17 residues. With 4 bases clipped from V and 4 bases from J, the junction kept 8 bases outside the gene matches. The germline V gene has CDR1 SGHAT and CDR2 FQNNGV. DNA of the CDR3: TGTGCCAGCAGCTCCTTAGCGGGAGAGCCGGGGGCCAACGTCCTGACTTTC. This gives the protein CASSSLAGEPGANVLTF. The whole variable domain, filled in from reference TRBV11-2 and TRBJ2-6, reads EAGVAQSPRYKIIEKRQSVAFWCNPISGHATLYWYQQILGQGPKLLIQFQNNGVVDDSQLPKDRFSAERLKGVDSTLKIQPAKLEDSAVYLCASSSLAGEPGANVLTFGAGSRLTVL.

Details on this clone: The junction does not match germline at one end; this may be a read error. The J gene is TRBJ2-3, the V gene TRBV11-3; 7 bases fit TRBD1. This CDR3 contains 14 residues. Germline V lookup: CDR1 SGHNT, CDR2 YENEEA. The CDR3 DNA reads as TGTGCCAGCAGCCCGCGACAGGGCACCGATACGCAGTATTTT. Translating gives CASSPRQGTDTQYF.

The chain couples TRBV9 to TRBJ2-1, with TRBD2 identical over 10 bases. V lost 7 bases, J lost 3 bases, and 7 bases stayed unmatched. Germline lookup yields CDR1 SGDLS and CDR2 YYNGEE. The CDR3 is 15 residues long. The CDR3 bases are TGTGCCAGCTCACGTACTAGCGGGGACTACAATGAGCAGTTCTTC. Its translation: CASSRTSGDYNEQFF.

This clone was counted only a few times. The identical CDR3 is also encoded by other nucleotide sequences in the sample. This rearrangement joins TRBV5-4 to TRBJ2-7; 9 nucleotides agree with TRBD1. Germline V gene data show CDR1 as SGHNT and CDR2 as YYREEE (reference sequence). V gave up 3 bases and J gave up 4 bases; unmatched junction bases: 2. This CDR3 has 13 amino acids. CDR3 in DNA: TGTGCCAGCAGCTCGGACAGGGGTTACGAGCAGTACTTC. It translates to CASSSDRGYEQYF.

This chain links TRBV19 with TRBJ1-5, with TRBD1 as a possible D gene (5 bases). Germline-derived CDR1 and CDR2 are LNHDA and SQIVND (reference sequence). The CDR3 length is 15 residues. Trimming removed 7 bases from V and 0 bases from J, with 13 bases in between. The CDR3 nucleotides are TGTGCCAGTACCTGGGGACGGTATAGCAATCAGCCCCAGCATTTT. Its translation is CASTWGRYSNQPQHF.

The chain's CDR3 is CASSPDRPTNQPQHF. In nucleotides, the CDR3 is TGTGCCAGCTCACCCGACAGGCCAACAAATCAGCCCCAGCATTTT. The chain recombines TRBV18 with TRBJ1-5; D is perhaps TRBD1 (6 bases). The CDR3 is made up of 15 amino acids. Trimming pared 3 bases from V and 4 bases from J, leaving 13 bases between. Germline-derived CDR1 and CDR2 are KGHSH and LQKENI.

The chain is built from TRBV28 and TRBJ2-3; D possibly corresponds to TRBD2 (6 bases). This CDR3 has 13 amino acids. The V gene lost 8 bases and the J gene lost 11 bases, with 20 bases spanning the gap. Germline CDR1 and CDR2: MDHEN and SYDVKM. CDR3 sequence reads: CASLSSAGPRQYF. CDR3 nucleotide sequence: TGTGCCAGCCTGTCCTCGGCGGGACCTAGGCAGTATTTT. Based on the CDR3 plus reference TRBV28 and TRBJ2-3, the full variable domain is DVKVTQSSRYLVKRTGEKVFLECVQDMDHENMFWYRQDPGLGLRLIYFSYDVKMKEKGDIPEGYSVSREKKERFSLILESASTNQTSMYLCASLSSAGPRQYFGPGTRLTVL.

The J gene is TRBJ1-2, the V gene TRBV9; the D is unclear. Trimming took 4 bases from V and 7 from J, leaving 17 bases between them. The CDR3 covers 14 residues. Germline V CDR1 and CDR2: SGDLS, YYNGEE. The CDR3 region is CASSPGPFSGGYTF. The CDR3 coding sequence is TGTGCCAGCAGCCCTGGCCCCTTCTCGGGTGGCTACACCTTC. The complete variable domain, with remaining parts taken from reference TRBV9 and TRBJ1-2, reads DSGVTQTPKHLITATGQRVTLRCSPRSGDLSVYWYQQSLDQGLQFLIQYYNGEERAKGNILERFSAQQFPDLHSELNLSSLELGDSALYFCASSPGPFSGGYTFGSGTRLTVV.

The rearrangement uses TRBV4-1 and TRBJ1-5; perhaps TRBD1 as D (5 bases). V gave up 3 bases and J gave up 2 bases, with 8 bases separating them. Germline CDR1 reads MGHRA; CDR2 reads YSYEKL. CDR3 length: 14 amino acids. In nucleotides, the CDR3 is TGCGCCAGCAGCCAGAAGACAGGCAATCAGCCCCAGCATTTT. It yields the protein CASSQKTGNQPQHF.

This chain uses TRBV5-4 with TRBJ2-3; D remains unclear. Germline-derived CDR1 and CDR2 are SGHNT and YYREEE (reference sequence). V lost 2 bases, J lost 0 bases, and 13 bases lay in between. CDR3 length: 16 residues. The CDR3 sequence is CASSFDQRSSTDTQYF. The CDR3 region has the DNA TGTGCCAGCAGCTTCGACCAGCGTTCTAGCACAGATACGCAGTATTTT.

As concerns this clone: Other DNA sequences in the sample encode the same CDR3. The V and J genes are TRBV5-1 and TRBJ1-2; D is perhaps TRBD1 (6 bases). V was shortened by 4 bases and J by 0 bases, with 10 bases between the two germline ends. Germline V CDR1 and CDR2: SGHRS, YFSETQ. This CDR3 region has 14 residues. The CDR3 spells CASSLTGSNYGYTF. The CDR3 region has the DNA TGCGCCAGCAGCCTTACAGGGTCTAACTATGGCTACACCTTC.

The V and J genes are TRBV5-1 and TRBJ2-1, with 7 bases that match TRBD1. With 4 bases clipped from V and 6 bases from J, the junction kept 4 bases outside the gene matches. Germline CDR1 and CDR2: SGHRS and YFSETQ. This CDR3 comprises 13 residues. The CDR3 DNA follows: TGCGCCAGCAGCACCAGACAGGGCAATGAGCAGTTCTTC. Residues: CASSTRQGNEQFF. Full variable domain (missing parts from reference TRBV5-1 and TRBJ2-1): KAGVTQTPRYLIKTRGQQVTLSCSPISGHRSVSWYQQTPGQGLQFLFEYFSETQRNKGNFPGRFSGRQFSNSRSEMNVSTLELGDSALYLCASSTRQGNEQFFGPGTRLTVL.

The J gene is TRBJ2-7, the V gene TRBV5-4, with 7 bases aligning to TRBD2. The CDR3 is 16 residues long. Germline loops: CDR1 SGHNT, CDR2 YYREEE (reference sequence). V lost 4 bases and J lost 4; bases outside the gene matches: 14. CDR3 DNA: TGTGCCAGCAGCCTCTCGGGGAGCGGGACCCCATACGAGCAGTACTTC. This gives the protein CASSLSGSGTPYEQYF.

This clone was counted a single time. The chain uses TRBV5-1 and TRBJ1-2; 9 bases match TRBD1. Germline CDR1 reads SGHRS; CDR2 reads YFSETQ. The CDR3 has 14 residues. J lost 8 bases, V lost 4 bases, and 9 bases had no gene match. The CDR3, as DNA: TGCGCCAGCAGCCTACCCGGGACAGGGACCGGCTACACCTTC. Its protein is CASSLPGTGTGYTF.